The 25 T cell receptor beta chains in this list originate from one sample, sequenced in a study of CD8 T cells in ankylosing spondylitis. A single record per CDR3 protein comes from TCRdb applying MiXCR to the 5' RACE reads. The sample has 35,000 to 40,000 distinct CDR3 sequences, more than 15% seen once. The sequenced sample was blood. These receptors all come from a male donor with ankylosing spondylitis or in good health (not recorded which).

This clonotype was counted between two and nine times. The chain employs TRBV2 and TRBJ2-3; 9 bases fit TRBD2. This CDR3 region has 14 residues. Looked up from germline, CDR1 is SNHLY and CDR2 is FYNNEI. Trimming cost V 4 bases and J 3 bases; bases outside gene matches: 2. CDR3 in DNA: TGTGCCAGCAGTGTGACTAGCGGTACAGATACGCAGTATTTT. It encodes CASSVTSGTDTQYF.

The table lists this clonotype with a few counts. This rearrangement joins TRBV4-3 to TRBJ2-1; D is unresolved. CDR3 length: 16 amino acids. Germline V gene lookup returns CDR1 LGHNA and CDR2 YSLEER. V lost 0 bases to trimming and J lost 1 base, with 10 bases between them. CDR3 sequence: CASSQDWTGSYNEQFF. For the CDR3, the DNA is TGCGCCAGCAGCCAAGATTGGACCGGTTCCTACAATGAGCAGTTCTTC.

This clonotype was picked up a small number of times. V gene TRBV7-9 combines with J gene TRBJ2-1; 7 positions agree with TRBD2. V lost 2 bases to trimming and J lost 6 bases; unmatched junction nucleotides: 1. Germline CDR1 SEHNR, CDR2 FQNEAQ (reference sequence). The CDR3 has 13 amino acids. Here the CDR3 reads CASSLTSVNEQFF. The DNA of the CDR3 is TGTGCCAGCAGCTTAACTAGCGTCAATGAGCAGTTCTTC.

In its sample, this clonotype was seen a few times. The chain has TRBV11-2 and TRBJ2-2; D remains unclear. The CDR3 sequence is 13 residues long. The V end lost 5 bases, the J end lost 3 bases, and 7 bases lay between the germline ends. The germline gives CDR1 SGHAT, CDR2 FQNNGV. The CDR3 spells CASSLGYTGELFF. DNA for the CDR3: TGTGCCAGCAGCCTTGGATACACCGGGGAGCTGTTTTTT.

This clonotype was seen more than once but under ten times. V usage is TRBV20-1 and J usage is TRBJ2-2; TRBD2 aligns across 9 bases. Germline CDR1 reads DFQATT; CDR2 reads SNEGSKA (reference sequence). CDR3 length: 15 amino acids. Trimming took 4 bases from V and 4 from J; bases not matched to a gene: 7. CDR3 in amino acids: CSATDRGRVTGELFF. The CDR3 region has the DNA TGCAGTGCTACCGACCGCGGGAGGGTCACCGGGGAGCTGTTTTTT.

The chain couples TRBV28 to TRBJ1-1, with D perhaps matching TRBD1 (6 bases). The germline V gene encodes CDR1 MDHEN and CDR2 SYDVKM. This CDR3 is 15 amino acids long. V was clipped by 4 bases and J by 11 bases, with 23 bases between them. The chain's CDR3 is CASSSEQGSGGGAFF. CDR3 sequence (DNA): TGTGCCAGCAGTTCCGAACAGGGAAGCGGAGGGGGGGCTTTCTTT.

The rearrangement uses TRBV12-3 or TRBV12-4 and TRBJ2-1, with TRBD1 matching over 9 bases. V was clipped by 6 bases and J by 4 bases; unmatched bases: 4. There are 14 residues in the CDR3. CDR3 sequence: CASRRQGEYNEQFF. CDR3 sequence (DNA): TGTGCCAGCAGGAGACAGGGGGAGTACAATGAGCAGTTCTTC.

The chain couples TRBV29-1 to TRBJ2-3; possible D gene TRBD1, 5 bases. V lost 7 bases and J lost 0, with 11 bases in between. The CDR3 loop spans 13 amino acids. CDR1 is SQVTM, CDR2 ANQGSEA, per germline. CDR3 sequence: CSAQQGSTDTQYF. The CDR3 DNA is TGCAGCGCCCAGCAGGGTAGCACAGATACGCAGTATTTT.

Written as DNA, the CDR3 is TGTGCCAGCAGCAATCCGGGACTAGCGGGAGGGAACACCGGGGAGCTGTTTTTT. It yields the protein CASSNPGLAGGNTGELFF. The chain employs TRBV7-9 and TRBJ2-2; TRBD2 matches 15 bases. Germline CDR1 and CDR2: SEHNR and FQNEAQ (reference sequence). Germline trimming cut 5 bases from V and 1 base from J; bases unmatched to any gene: 5. This CDR3 comprises 18 residues.

The chain combines TRBV12-3 or TRBV12-4 with TRBJ2-1, with D uncertain. CDR3 length: 13 amino acids. The V gene lost 4 bases and the J gene lost 5 bases, with 9 bases spanning the gap. The CDR3 loop reads CASSYWQDNEQFF. CDR3 DNA sequence: TGTGCCAGCAGTTACTGGCAAGACAATGAGCAGTTCTTC.

The rearrangement joins TRBV7-2 to TRBJ2-7; 9 bases are shared with TRBD1. This CDR3 has 16 residues. V shed 5 bases and J 0 bases; nucleotides not matched to a gene: 8. Germline CDR1 and CDR2: SGHTA and FQGNSA. The CDR3 DNA reads TGTGCCAGCAGCGTGAGTGGACAGGGGTTCTCCTACGAGCAGTACGTC. It specifies CASSVSGQGFSYEQYV.

This chain uses TRBV6-6 with TRBJ2-1; 11 nucleotides match TRBD2. The CDR3 runs to 17 residues. Germline trimming cut 5 bases from V and 2 bases from J; bases unmatched to any gene: 8. CDR1 is MNHNY, CDR2 SVGAGI, per germline (reference sequence). The CDR3 nucleotides read TGTGCCAGCAGTCCCGGACTAGCGGGCCCTACCTACAATGAGCAGTTCTTC. Its protein product is CASSPGLAGPTYNEQFF.

The chain is built from TRBV6-2 or TRBV6-3 and TRBJ2-4, with D perhaps matching TRBD1 or TRBD2 (5 bases each). The CDR3 extends over 13 amino acids. Trimming left V 5 bases short and J 9 bases short, with 14 bases between. Germline CDR1 is MNHEY and CDR2 is SVGEGT. CDR3 in DNA: TGTGCCAGCAGTGATCCGGGACGCGGCATTCAGTACTTC. Encoded protein: CASSDPGRGIQYF.

The J gene is TRBJ1-1, the V gene TRBV6-2 or TRBV6-3; 8 positions match TRBD1. The CDR3 covers 14 residues. The germline CDR1 and CDR2 sequences are MNHEY and SVGEGT. Trimming removed 2 bases from V and 4 bases from J; junction bases left unmatched: 3. The CDR3, as DNA: TGTGCCAGCAGTTACGCAGGGGGCGGCACTGAAGCTTTCTTT. Its protein is CASSYAGGGTEAFF.

The table lists this clonotype with many counts. The rearrangement joins TRBV10-2 to TRBJ2-1, with 11 bases aligning to TRBD1. The ends lost 4 bases at V and 9 bases at J; junction bases unmatched: 17. CDR3 size: 18 residues. Germline loops: CDR1 WSHSY, CDR2 SAAADI. The CDR3 region is CASSVINLAGTGGTEQFF. The CDR3 DNA sequence: TGCGCCAGCAGTGTGATCAACCTCGCCGGGACAGGGGGAACTGAGCAGTTCTTC.

This clonotype occurred a few times. The chain combines TRBV4-3 with TRBJ1-1; D is undetermined. This CDR3 contains 13 residues. Trimming left V 4 bases short and J 3 bases short, with 9 bases between. The germline V gene has CDR1 LGHNA and CDR2 YSLEER. The CDR3 is CASSLGQDTEAFF. For the CDR3, the DNA is TGCGCCAGCAGCCTAGGGCAGGACACTGAAGCTTTCTTT.

The rearrangement uses TRBV20-1 and TRBJ2-4, with D possibly matching TRBD2 (6 bases). Trimming removed 5 bases from V and 0 bases from J, with 23 bases in between. Germline V CDR1 and CDR2: DFQATT, SNEGSKA (reference sequence). The CDR3 spans 18 residues. CDR3 coding DNA: TGCAGTGCTGTCAGAAGGGCTGGAGGGACCGGAGCCAAAAACATTCAGTACTTC. Translated, it gives CSAVRRAGGTGAKNIQYF.

V is TRBV28 and J is TRBJ2-3; D may be TRBD1 or TRBD2 (6 bases each). V was clipped by 10 bases and J by 6 bases, with 17 bases between them. This CDR3 contains 13 residues. Germline CDR1 reads MDHEN; CDR2 reads SYDVKM. The CDR3 nucleotides are TGTGCCACCAAAGGAGGGGGACGTGATACGCAGTATTTT. Translating it yields CATKGGGRDTQYF.

In this sample, this clonotype turned up a few times. This rearrangement joins TRBV7-9 to TRBJ1-3; no clear D gene. The CDR3 is 17 amino acids. The V and J ends lost 4 bases and 0 bases respectively, with 16 bases between them. Germline loops: CDR1 SEHNR, CDR2 FQNEAQ (reference sequence). The CDR3, as DNA: TGTGCCAGCAGCTCCAACCGTGTGTTGAGCTCTGGAAACACCATATATTTT. Translating it yields CASSSNRVLSSGNTIYF.

This clonotype was observed a few times. The genes are TRBV29-1 and TRBJ2-1, with unresolved D. The CDR3 length is 11 residues. V shed 1 base and J shed 9 bases, with 7 bases lying between them. Germline-derived CDR1 and CDR2 are SQVTM and ANQGSEA. The CDR3 sequence is CSVEGGLEQFF. DNA for the CDR3: TGCAGCGTTGAAGGGGGTCTTGAGCAGTTCTTC.

This clonotype has just a few counts. V and J are TRBV29-1 and TRBJ2-3; 7 bases fit TRBD1. This CDR3 spans 12 amino acids. Germline-derived CDR1 and CDR2 are SQVTM and ANQGSEA. J lost 8 bases, V lost 2 bases, and 4 bases had no gene match. The CDR3 protein is CSVEQGVGTQYF. CDR3 DNA: TGCAGCGTTGAACAGGGGGTGGGTACGCAGTATTTT.

There are a few counts of this clonotype. The rearrangement links TRBV7-2 to TRBJ2-1; no clear D gene. In germline, CDR1 is SGHTA, CDR2 FQGNSA. This CDR3 has 14 residues. V gave up 4 bases and J gave up 4 bases, with 11 bases separating them. CDR3 DNA sequence: TGTGCCAGCAGCTCACTTAGTAGTTACAATGAGCAGTTCTTC. The encoded protein is CASSSLSSYNEQFF.

CDR3 region: CASSVVGAADTQYF. In nucleotides, the CDR3 is TGTGCCAGCAGCGTAGTTGGTGCGGCAGATACGCAGTATTTT. The chain links TRBV9 to TRBJ2-3; D is ambiguous. Germline lookup yields CDR1 SGDLS and CDR2 YYNGEE. This CDR3 region has 14 residues. V shed 0 bases and J shed 4 bases, with 9 bases lying between them.

The genes are TRBV12-3 or TRBV12-4 and TRBJ1-1; maybe TRBD1 (6 bases). CDR3 length: 12 residues. V lost 4 bases to trimming and J lost 11 bases, with 14 bases between them. The CDR3 sequence is CASSSLRGGAFF. The DNA for the CDR3 is TGTGCCAGCAGTTCCCTTAGGGGGGGTGCTTTCTTT.

The V and J genes are TRBV4-2 and TRBJ2-3; TRBD2 matches 11 bases. Germline V lookup: CDR1 LGHNA, CDR2 YNFKEQ. Unmatched junction bases numbered 6, after V lost 0 bases and J lost 4 bases. The CDR3 sequence is 17 residues long. The CDR3 region has the DNA TGTGCCAGCAGCCAAGATTTAGCGGGGGGGCCGTCAGATACGCAGTATTTT. It encodes CASSQDLAGGPSDTQYF.